A single sample gave rise to the 28 T cell receptor beta chains below, sequenced in a study of T cells after yellow fever vaccination. TCRdb reanalysed the 5' RACE reads using MiXCR and keeps one entry per CDR3 protein. This table has 300,000 to 350,000 distinct CDR3 sequences, over 8.5% appearing once. The sample consisted of CD4+ T cells sorted from PBMCs, taken 45 days after the yellow fever booster vaccination. These receptor sequences come from a man between 18 and 35 years old who received the YFV17D yellow fever vaccine.

This clonotype was seen more than once but under ten times. The V call is TRBV12-3 or TRBV12-4, the J call TRBJ1-6; D remains ambiguous. There are 13 residues in the CDR3. Trimming took off 6 bases at V and 4 bases at J, with 7 bases between the two ends. As DNA, the CDR3 is TGTGCCAGCAGAGGGCATTATAATTCACCCCTCCACTTT. It specifies CASRGHYNSPLHF.

The CDR3 reads CASSAQGSTYEQYV. The CDR3 bases are TGTGCCAGCTCGGCCCAGGGGAGCACCTACGAGCAGTACGTC. The chain employs TRBV18 and TRBJ2-7; weak D call: TRBD1 (6 bases). The CDR3 contains 14 residues. V lost 6 bases and J lost 2, with 14 bases in between. In germline, CDR1 is KGHSH, CDR2 LQKENI.

The V and J genes are TRBV7-9 and TRBJ1-3; 8 bases are shared with TRBD1. The V and J ends lost 4 bases and 2 bases, in that order; junction bases with no gene match: 10. CDR3 size: 17 residues. Germline CDR1 is SEHNR and CDR2 is FQNEAQ (reference sequence). Written as DNA, the CDR3 is TGTGCCAGCAGCTCCAGAGGCCAGGGGGCCGCTGGAAACACCATATATTTT. Residues: CASSSRGQGAAGNTIYF.

The table lists this clonotype with a few counts. This chain joins TRBV20-1 and TRBJ1-6, with D hard to call. The CDR3 consists of 13 residues. Trimming shortened V by 3 bases and J by 10 bases, and 13 bases separated the two germline ends. The V gene's germline CDR1 is DFQATT and CDR2 SNEGSKA (reference sequence). The CDR3 spells CSARPRGGSPLHF. CDR3 coding DNA: TGCAGTGCTAGGCCCCGGGGAGGGTCACCCCTCCACTTT.

This clonotype appeared many times. The chain carries TRBV15 and TRBJ1-4, with D maybe TRBD1 (6 bases). V lost 4 bases and J lost 2, with 11 bases in between. Germline V CDR1 and CDR2: LNHNV, YYDKDF (reference sequence). CDR3 length: 15 amino acids. The CDR3 loop reads CATSTAGATNEKLFF. CDR3 DNA: TGTGCCACCAGCACAGCAGGGGCTACTAATGAAAAACTGTTTTTT.

This clonotype appeared a few times. CDR3 nucleotides: TGTGCCATCAGTGAGACAGGGGGCCTGTCTGAAGCTTTCTTT. Translated: CAISETGGLSEAFF. V is TRBV10-3 and J is TRBJ1-1; TRBD1 aligns across 9 bases. The CDR3 has 14 residues. The junction had 4 bases not matched to a gene; V was cut back by 2 bases and J by 6 bases. CDR1 is ENHRY, CDR2 SYGVKD, per germline.

This clonotype was observed a few times. The chain couples TRBV5-1 to TRBJ2-1; 11 bases line up with TRBD2. Per the germline V gene, CDR1 is SGHRS and CDR2 is YFSETQ. Trimming took 3 bases from V and 4 from J; bases not matched to a gene: 3. The CDR3 length is 15 residues. CDR3 loop: CASSWGLADYNEQFF. The CDR3 DNA reads TGCGCCAGCAGCTGGGGACTAGCGGATTACAATGAGCAGTTCTTC.

The rearrangement uses TRBV2 and TRBJ2-5, with TRBD2 as a possible D gene (5 bases). Per germline, CDR1 SNHLY and CDR2 FYNNEI. The germline V and J ends were trimmed by 1 base and 3 bases, with 12 bases remaining between them. The CDR3 spans 15 residues. The CDR3 reads CASSEGYGVEETQYF. The CDR3 DNA reads as TGTGCCAGCAGTGAAGGCTACGGGGTCGAAGAGACCCAGTACTTC.

This clonotype was found a few times. This rearrangement joins TRBV6-2 or TRBV6-3 to TRBJ2-2; weak D call: TRBD1 (5 bases). V shed 4 bases and J shed 8 bases, with 8 bases lying between them. Germline values: CDR1 MNHEY, CDR2 SVGEGT. This CDR3 region has 12 residues. CDR3 protein: CASSWHRGELFF. CDR3 nucleotides: TGTGCCAGCAGTTGGCACAGGGGGGAGCTGTTTTTT.

This clonotype came up a few times. The chain links TRBV27 to TRBJ2-7; D gene ambiguous. CDR1 is MNHEY, CDR2 SMNVEV, per germline (reference sequence). The CDR3 covers 12 residues. Trimming left V 2 bases short and J 7 bases short, with 9 bases between. The chain's CDR3 is CASSLTEVEQYF. The CDR3 DNA follows: TGTGCCAGCAGTTTAACCGAAGTTGAGCAGTACTTC.

Many counts were recorded for this clonotype. This chain links TRBV3-1 with TRBJ2-7, with unresolved D. This CDR3 comprises 14 residues. The germline gives CDR1 LGHDT, CDR2 YNNKEL (reference sequence). V lost 1 base, J lost 1 base, and 8 bases lay in between. The CDR3 coding sequence is TGTGCCAGCAGCCAAGGGCAGGCGTCCTACGAGCAGTACTTC. Its translation is CASSQGQASYEQYF.

The sample holds a few counts of this clonotype. V and J are TRBV7-2 and TRBJ2-3, with 11 bases matching TRBD2. Germline CDR1 reads SGHTA; CDR2 reads FQGNSA. The length of the CDR3 is 19 residues. Losses at the gene ends were 5 bases for V and 4 bases for J; bases not matched to a gene: 17. The CDR3: CASSPPLGLAVRGADTQYF. In DNA form, the CDR3 reads TGTGCCAGCAGCCCCCCCCTGGGACTAGCGGTGAGAGGTGCAGATACGCAGTATTTT.

This sequence joins TRBV10-3 and TRBJ2-7; no clear D. Trimming stripped 5 bases from V and 6 bases from J, with 11 bases between. CDR1 and CDR2 from the germline V gene are ENHRY and SYGVKD. This CDR3 is 12 amino acids long. CDR3 protein: CAISPSGSEQYV. Here the CDR3 DNA reads TGTGCCATCAGTCCTTCCGGTTCCGAGCAGTACGTC.

This clonotype came up a few times. The V and J genes are TRBV3-1 and TRBJ2-5, with D perhaps assigned TRBD1 or TRBD2 (5 bases each). V lost 6 bases and J 5 bases, leaving 22 bases between the germline ends. CDR1 is LGHDT and CDR2 is YNNKEL in the germline V gene (reference sequence). The CDR3 consists of 16 residues. The CDR3: CASRPGSGTMLETQYF. The DNA for the CDR3 is TGTGCCAGCAGGCCCGGCTCCGGGACCATGTTGGAGACCCAGTACTTC.

This clonotype was found many times. The chain links TRBV7-2 to TRBJ1-5; 8 bases agree with TRBD1. This CDR3 comprises 13 residues. With V trimmed by 4 bases and J by 7 bases, 3 bases remained unmatched. The germline V gene has CDR1 SGHTA and CDR2 FQGNSA. CDR3 protein: CASSSGGLQPQHF. The CDR3 DNA sequence: TGTGCCAGCAGCTCAGGGGGCCTGCAGCCCCAGCATTTT.

The chain uses TRBV4-3 and TRBJ1-1; TRBD1 might be the D (6 bases). This CDR3 spans 16 amino acids. V dropped 1 base and J dropped 1 base, with 13 bases sitting between them. Per the germline V gene, CDR1 is LGHNA and CDR2 is YSLEER. The CDR3 reads CASSQVRGDRNTEAFF. CDR3 coding DNA: TGCGCCAGCAGCCAAGTCAGGGGCGACCGGAACACTGAAGCTTTCTTT.

This clonotype was observed many times. This chain joins TRBV9 and TRBJ1-1; 8 nucleotides agree with TRBD1. Germline-derived CDR1 and CDR2 are SGDLS and YYNGEE. V was clipped by 4 bases and J by 3 bases; unmatched bases: 8. This CDR3 spans 15 amino acids. The CDR3 loop is CASSPDRGWDTEAFF. CDR3 coding DNA: TGTGCCAGCAGCCCCGACAGGGGTTGGGACACTGAAGCTTTCTTT.

The CDR3 protein is CASSPAVGLGEQYV. The CDR3 nucleotides read TGCGCCAGCAGCCCCGCCGTGGGGCTCGGGGAGCAGTACGTC. V and J are TRBV5-1 and TRBJ2-7; D possibly corresponds to TRBD1 (5 bases). Trimming removed 4 bases from V and 7 bases from J, with 18 bases in between. This CDR3 is 14 amino acids long. Germline lookup yields CDR1 SGHRS and CDR2 YFSETQ.

This clonotype was seen many times. The chain recombines TRBV11-2 with TRBJ2-7; 9 positions agree with TRBD1. Germline V gene lookup returns CDR1 SGHAT and CDR2 FQNNGV. V trimming: 5 bases; J trimming: 4 bases; junction bases outside the gene matches: 3. CDR3 length: 13 residues. CDR3 protein: CASSLTGGYEQYF. CDR3 sequence (DNA): TGTGCCAGCAGCCTGACAGGGGGATACGAGCAGTACTTC.

This clonotype was seen more than once but under ten times. The rearrangement links TRBV11-2 to TRBJ2-3, with 12 bases that match TRBD2. This CDR3 has 16 residues. Unmatched junction bases numbered 7, after V lost 3 bases and J lost 6 bases. Germline V gives CDR1 SGHAT, CDR2 FQNNGV. CDR3 loop: CASSFASGGALDTQYF. The CDR3 DNA reads as TGTGCCAGCAGCTTTGCTAGCGGGGGGGCATTGGATACGCAGTATTTT.

Ten or more counts support this clonotype. The chain is built from TRBV7-3 and TRBJ2-3; D is perhaps TRBD2 (5 bases). Trimming stripped 5 bases from V and 8 bases from J, with 11 bases between. Germline V gene sequence: CDR1 SGHTA, CDR2 FQGTGA. The length of the CDR3 is 12 residues. In DNA form, the CDR3 reads TGTGCCAGCAGCCTGGAGGCGGGTACGCAGTATTTT. This codes for CASSLEAGTQYF.

This chain joins TRBV14 and TRBJ1-1; D is undetermined. CDR3 size: 14 residues. The V gene's germline CDR1 is SGHDN and CDR2 FVKESK. V lost 5 bases and J 1 base, leaving 11 bases between the germline ends. CDR3 nucleotide sequence: TGTGCCAGCAGCGAAAGTGTGGCGAACACTGAAGCTTTCTTT. This gives the protein CASSESVANTEAFF. Full variable domain (rest looked up from reference TRBV14 and TRBJ1-1): EAGVTQFPSHSVIEKGQTVTLRCDPISGHDNLYWYRRVMGKEIKFLLHFVKESKQDESGMPNNRFLAERTGGTYSTLKVQPAELEDSGVYFCASSESVANTEAFFGQGTRLTVV.

This clonotype was counted between two and nine times. The chain recombines TRBV28 with TRBJ2-3; 9 nucleotides agree with TRBD1. The V gene's germline CDR1 is MDHEN and CDR2 SYDVKM. This CDR3 spans 15 amino acids. The V and J ends lost 2 bases and 5 bases, in that order; junction bases with no gene match: 5. Here the CDR3 reads CASSLPGTGKDTQYF. CDR3 sequence (DNA): TGTGCCAGCAGTTTACCAGGGACAGGGAAAGATACGCAGTATTTT.

This chain links TRBV3-1 with TRBJ2-5; 9 bases fit TRBD2. V shed 8 bases and J 0 bases; nucleotides not matched to a gene: 31. Germline V gene lookup returns CDR1 LGHDT and CDR2 YNNKEL (reference sequence). The CDR3 spans 23 residues. The CDR3 loop is CASPALDRGIGGTSQSYQETQYF. CDR3 sequence (DNA): TGTGCCAGCCCTGCTCTAGACCGGGGAATTGGCGGGACTAGCCAATCGTACCAAGAGACCCAGTACTTC.

This clonotype was seen a handful of times. This chain uses TRBV7-2 with TRBJ2-5; D ambiguous. The V gene lost 3 bases and the J gene lost 5 bases, with 10 bases spanning the gap. The CDR3 runs 13 residues. The V gene's germline CDR1 is SGHTA and CDR2 FQGNSA. The CDR3 DNA reads TGTGCCAGCAGCTTCTTAGAATTGGAGACCCAGTACTTC. Translation: CASSFLELETQYF.

This sequence joins TRBV15 and TRBJ1-4; D not certain. CDR3 length: 16 residues. Germline values: CDR1 LNHNV, CDR2 YYDKDF (reference sequence). Trimming stripped 3 bases from V and 4 bases from J, with 15 bases between. CDR3 protein: CATSRASRSLNEKLFF. The DNA for the CDR3 is TGTGCCACCAGCAGGGCGTCCAGGAGCCTTAATGAAAAACTGTTTTTT.

This chain connects TRBV10-3 to TRBJ2-1, with 13 nucleotides matching TRBD2. V lost 6 bases and J lost 8; bases outside the gene matches: 7. The CDR3 contains 15 residues. Germline CDR1 ENHRY, CDR2 SYGVKD. The DNA for the CDR3 is TGTGCCATCAGGAAACTAGCGGGGGGGCCAGATGAGCAGTTCTTC. Protein: CAIRKLAGGPDEQFF.

Only a few counts were recorded for this clonotype. The chain combines TRBV7-3 with TRBJ2-7; D unclear. CDR3 length equals 13 residues. Between the trimmed V and J ends, which lost 0 bases and 3 bases, there was a span of 6 bases. The germline V gene encodes CDR1 SGHTA and CDR2 FQGTGA. DNA of the CDR3: TGTGCCAGCAGCTTAACGGACGGCTACGAGCAGTACTTC. It yields the protein CASSLTDGYEQYF.